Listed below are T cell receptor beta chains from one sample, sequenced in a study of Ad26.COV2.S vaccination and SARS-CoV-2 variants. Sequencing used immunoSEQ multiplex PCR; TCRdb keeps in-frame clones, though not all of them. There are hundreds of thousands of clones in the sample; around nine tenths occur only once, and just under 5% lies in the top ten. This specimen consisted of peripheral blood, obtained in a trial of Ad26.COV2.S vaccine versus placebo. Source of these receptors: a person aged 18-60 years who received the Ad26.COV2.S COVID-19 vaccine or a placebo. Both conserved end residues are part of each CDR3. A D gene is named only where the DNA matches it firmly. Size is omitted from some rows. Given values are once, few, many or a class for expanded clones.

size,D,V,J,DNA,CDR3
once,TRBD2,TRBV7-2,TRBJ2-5,TGTGCCAGCAGCACAGCCGGGACTAGCGAAGAGACCCAGTACTTC,CASSTAGTSEETQYF
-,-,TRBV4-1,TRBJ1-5,TGCGCCAGCAGCCAAGATGGGGGTAAAAATCAGCCCCAGCATTTT,CASSQDGGKNQPQHF
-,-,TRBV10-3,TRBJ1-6,TGTGCCACCGCGGAAGAGAGGAATTCACCCCTCCACTTT,CATAEERNSPLHF
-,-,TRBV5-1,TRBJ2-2,TGCGCCAGCAGACTTGCAGGTTTGAACGGGGAGCTGTTTTTT,CASRLAGLNGELFF
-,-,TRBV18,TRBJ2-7,TGTGCCAGCTCACCCGACAGGTCAGGGGTAACCTACGAGCAGTACTTC,CASSPDRSGVTYEQYF
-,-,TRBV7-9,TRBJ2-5,TGTGCCAGCAGCTTCCGGACAGCCCAAGAGACCCAGTACTTC,CASSFRTAQETQYF
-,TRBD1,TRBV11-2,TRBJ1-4,TGTGCCAGCAGGCCGACAGGGTCCCCTTCTGGTGAAAAACTGTTTTTT,CASRPTGSPSGEKLFF
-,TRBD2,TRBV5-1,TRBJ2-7,TGCGCCAGCAGCTTGGCTGGACTAGCGGGGTTCTACGAGCAGTACTTC,CASSLAGLAGFYEQYF
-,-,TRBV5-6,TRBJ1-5,TGTGCCAGCAGCTTGAGTGGGAGACAGCCCCAGCATTTT,CASSLSGRQPQHF
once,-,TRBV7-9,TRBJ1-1,TGTGCCAGCAGCTTAACGGGACGGTGGACTGAAGCTTTCTTT,CASSLTGRWTEAFF
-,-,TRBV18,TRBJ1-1,TGTGCCAGCTCACCCTCCTCAAGTCTAATTGTGAACACTGAAGCTTTCTTT,CASSPSSSLIVNTEAFF
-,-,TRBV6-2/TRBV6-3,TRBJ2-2,TGTGCCAGCAGCCTGGCAGGGGCCAACACCGGGGAGCTGTTTTTT,CASSLAGANTGELFF
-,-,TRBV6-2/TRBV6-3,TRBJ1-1,TGTGCCAGCAGTTACTATGGGGGGCCCACTGAAGCTTTCTTT,CASSYYGGPTEAFF
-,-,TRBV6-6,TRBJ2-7,TGTGCCAGCGGTAAGACAGACACATACGAGCAGTACTTC,CASGKTDTYEQYF
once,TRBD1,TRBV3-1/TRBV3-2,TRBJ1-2,TGTGCCAGCAGCCACGCCGACAGGGGCGGCTATGGCTACACCTTC,CASSHADRGGYGYTF